These 23 T cell receptor beta chains originate from one sample sequenced in a study of shared clonotypes between healthy human individuals. Profiling relied on immunoSEQ multiplex PCR, and the TCRdb table lists in-frame clones only, not all of them. This table has over 2 million clones, under 95% appearing once. Sequenced input: naive CD4+ T cells from PBMCs. Subset: CD45RA+ positively selected. The receptors come from a young man in good health. Some clones in this sample may be carry-over from other donors' samples.

The chain uses TRBV18 and TRBJ2-1; maybe TRBD2 (6 bases). The V gene lost 2 bases and the J gene lost 4 bases, with 15 bases spanning the gap. The CDR3 spans 16 residues. From germline, CDR1 is KGHSH and CDR2 LQKENI. This CDR3 is CASSPGSLASYNEQFF. CDR3 coding DNA: TGTGCCAGCTCACCAGGGAGCCTAGCGTCTTACAATGAGCAGTTCTTC.

This rearrangement joins TRBV2 to TRBJ1-5; no clear D. CDR1 is SNHLY, CDR2 FYNNEI, per germline. With 6 bases removed from V and 9 bases from J, the gap between germline ends came to 18 bases. This CDR3 is built from 14 residues. The CDR3 region is CASRLDRNLPPQHF. The CDR3, as DNA: TGTGCCAGCAGACTAGACCGAAACCTCCCGCCCCAGCATTTT.

The V gene is TRBV14, the J gene TRBJ1-2, with no clear D. This CDR3 is built from 14 residues. V was clipped by 0 bases and J by 8 bases, with 13 bases between them. Germline V CDR1 and CDR2: SGHDN, FVKESK. The CDR3 coding sequence is TGTGCCAGCAGCCAAGATCTTCGGGGTAGGGGCTACACCTTC. This codes for CASSQDLRGRGYTF. The variable domain in full, with the rest retrieved from reference TRBV14 and TRBJ1-2, is EAGVTQFPSHSVIEKGQTVTLRCDPISGHDNLYWYRRVMGKEIKFLLHFVKESKQDESGMPNNRFLAERTGGTYSTLKVQPAELEDSGVYFCASSQDLRGRGYTFGSGTRLTVV.

V and J are TRBV7-2 and TRBJ2-7; the D is unclear. The germline V gene encodes CDR1 SGHTA and CDR2 FQGNSA. The CDR3 contains 15 residues. Trimming pared 1 base from V and 2 bases from J, leaving 12 bases between. CDR3 protein: CASSLEGFAPYEQYF. CDR3 in DNA: TGTGCCAGCAGCTTAGAGGGTTTCGCCCCCTACGAGCAGTACTTC.

V is TRBV11-2 and J is TRBJ1-5, with TRBD1 matching 9 bases. This CDR3 comprises 13 residues. Germline V lookup: CDR1 SGHAT, CDR2 FQNNGV. The junction had 5 bases not matched to a gene; V was cut back by 5 bases and J by 9 bases. The CDR3 reads CASSRDRERPQHF. The CDR3 region has the DNA TGTGCCAGCAGCCGGGACAGGGAACGGCCCCAGCATTTT.

V and J are TRBV29-1 and TRBJ2-1, with 9 bases fitting TRBD2. The CDR3 spans 15 residues. Trimming at V came to 1 base and at J to 4 bases, leaving 5 bases not matched to a gene. The germline gives CDR1 SQVTM, CDR2 ANQGSEA. DNA of the CDR3: TGCAGCGTTGAAGGTAGCGGGAGTTTGTACAATGAGCAGTTCTTC. It yields the protein CSVEGSGSLYNEQFF.

This rearrangement joins TRBV5-1 to TRBJ2-5, with TRBD1 matching 12 bases. The germline CDR1 and CDR2 sequences are SGHRS and YFSETQ. Trimming cost V 4 bases and J 4 bases; bases outside gene matches: 8. The CDR3 sequence is 16 residues long. Here the CDR3 reads CASSGGTGGLSETQYF. In DNA form, the CDR3 reads TGCGCCAGCAGCGGGGGGACAGGGGGCCTTTCAGAGACCCAGTACTTC.

V gene TRBV7-2 combines with J gene TRBJ2-7, with 10 bases identical to TRBD2. The ends lost 3 bases at V and 2 bases at J; junction bases unmatched: 10. Germline CDR1 is SGHTA and CDR2 is FQGNSA. This CDR3 spans 17 amino acids. The CDR3 bases are TGTGCCAGCAGCTTTCCTAGCGGGAGAGAGTGGGCCTACGAGCAGTACTTC. It codes for CASSFPSGREWAYEQYF. Together with reference TRBV7-2 and TRBJ2-7, the CDR3 gives the full variable domain: GAGVSQSPSNKVTEKGKDVELRCDPISGHTALYWYRQSLGQGLEFLIYFQGNSAPDKSGLPSDRFSAERTGGSVSTLTIQRTQQEDSAVYLCASSFPSGREWAYEQYFGPGTRLTVT.

This chain links TRBV7-8 with TRBJ1-3; D uncertain. The CDR3 loop spans 13 amino acids. The V and J ends lost 4 bases and 2 bases respectively, with 6 bases between them. The germline gives CDR1 SGHVS, CDR2 FQNEAQ. The DNA of the CDR3 is TGTGCCAGCAGCTCAATGACTGGAAACACCATATATTTT. Its protein is CASSSMTGNTIYF.

The chain couples TRBV29-1 to TRBJ2-2; D is uncertain. CDR3 size: 14 residues. Germline V gives CDR1 SQVTM, CDR2 ANQGSEA. Trimming took 4 bases from V and 0 from J, leaving 9 bases between them. CDR3 sequence: CSVVRSANTGELFF. The DNA for the CDR3 is TGCAGCGTTGTTCGGAGCGCGAACACCGGGGAGCTGTTTTTT.

V usage is TRBV4-3 and J usage is TRBJ2-1, with a tentative D call TRBD1 (5 bases). The CDR3 consists of 18 residues. Trimming took 0 bases from V and 4 from J, leaving 19 bases between them. Germline V gene lookup returns CDR1 LGHNA and CDR2 YSLEER. The CDR3 loop is CASSQDTLGAFPYNEQFF. DNA of the CDR3: TGCGCCAGCAGCCAAGATACGTTAGGGGCCTTCCCTTACAATGAGCAGTTCTTC.

The chain couples TRBV5-1 to TRBJ2-5; 10 bases line up with TRBD2. The germline V gene encodes CDR1 SGHRS and CDR2 YFSETQ. The CDR3 spans 15 residues. Trimming removed 4 bases from V and 5 bases from J; junction bases left unmatched: 8. The CDR3 reads CASSPLAGADETQYF. In DNA form, the CDR3 reads TGCGCCAGCAGCCCGCTAGCGGGAGCGGATGAGACCCAGTACTTC.

The V gene is TRBV2, the J gene TRBJ2-1; D call uncertain. Germline CDR1 is SNHLY and CDR2 is FYNNEI. The CDR3 is 21 amino acids. V gave up 2 bases and J gave up 0 bases, with 26 bases separating them. The CDR3 coding sequence is TGTGCCAGCAGTGAATCGGCCGCTTCCGCCAGGCGATTTTACTCCTACAATGAGCAGTTCTTC. This encodes CASSESAASARRFYSYNEQFF.

The CDR3 sequence is CASTQGNRESEKLFF. The CDR3 region has the DNA TGTGCCAGCACTCAAGGAAACAGGGAAAGTGAAAAACTGTTTTTT. This chain uses TRBV6-1 with TRBJ1-4, with a tentative D call TRBD1 (6 bases). Germline loops: CDR1 MNHNS, CDR2 SASEGT. V was pared by 7 bases and J by 7 bases, with 19 bases between. The CDR3 is 15 residues long.

The CDR3 bases are TGTGCCAGCAGTTCGTCCCTAAACGAGCAGTACTTC. Translating gives CASSSSLNEQYF. V usage is TRBV6-5 and J usage is TRBJ2-7; D is unclear. The V end was cut by 4 bases, the J end by 5 bases, with 9 bases between. This CDR3 has 12 residues. Germline V gene data show CDR1 as MNHEY and CDR2 as SVGAGI.

The V and J genes are TRBV6-5 and TRBJ2-7; D gene unclear. This CDR3 has 15 amino acids. V lost 0 bases to trimming and J lost 5 bases, with 14 bases between them. Germline V gives CDR1 MNHEY, CDR2 SVGAGI. The DNA for the CDR3 is TGTGCCAGCAGTTACTCGAGGTTCTCTGGCGACGAGCAGTACTTC. It specifies CASSYSRFSGDEQYF.

The chain couples TRBV14 to TRBJ2-7; D not certain. Germline V gives CDR1 SGHDN, CDR2 FVKESK. V was clipped by 2 bases and J by 3 bases, with 2 bases between them. The CDR3 covers 11 residues. The CDR3 DNA reads TGTGCCAGCAGCCAACGCTACGAGCAGTACTTC. This gives the protein CASSQRYEQYF.

The rearrangement links TRBV28 to TRBJ1-3; D unresolved. V lost 7 bases, J lost 1 base, and 20 bases lay in between. The CDR3 runs to 17 residues. In germline, CDR1 is MDHEN, CDR2 SYDVKM. CDR3 bases: TGTGCCAGCACCCTCACCCCCGTTGGAGTTTCTGGAAACACCATATATTTT. Translated: CASTLTPVGVSGNTIYF.

This chain joins TRBV19 and TRBJ1-1, with a possible D match to TRBD1 (5 bases). CDR3 length: 16 residues. Germline CDR1 is LNHDA and CDR2 is SQIVND (reference sequence). V lost 5 bases to trimming and J lost 0 bases, with 16 bases between them. In DNA form, the CDR3 reads TGTGCCAGTAGTCCCTATGGGGGGACGGTGAACACTGAAGCTTTCTTT. This encodes CASSPYGGTVNTEAFF.

The V and J genes are TRBV7-9 and TRBJ2-7; a possible D gene is TRBD2 (5 bases). Germline lookup yields CDR1 SEHNR and CDR2 FQNEAQ (reference sequence). There are 11 residues in the CDR3. Deletions cut 5 bases from V and 5 bases from J, with 7 bases between. The CDR3 here is CASSERDEQYF. CDR3 sequence (DNA): TGTGCCAGCAGCGAGAGGGACGAGCAGTACTTC.

The rearrangement links TRBV4-1 to TRBJ2-4; D may be TRBD2 (7 bases). The CDR3 is made up of 15 amino acids. Trimming took 4 bases from V and 10 from J, leaving 20 bases between them. The germline CDR1 and CDR2 sequences are MGHRA and YSYEKL. DNA of the CDR3: TGCGCCAGCAGCCCCGCCGGGCGGGAGCAGGGGATTCAGTACTTC. It specifies CASSPAGREQGIQYF.

Comments on this clone: One end of the junction is discordant with germline, which a read error may explain. The V and J genes are TRBV2 and TRBJ2-3, with D perhaps matching TRBD1 (6 bases). The CDR3 is 16 residues long. The germline CDR1 and CDR2 sequences are SNHLY and FYNNEI. The CDR3 DNA reads TGTGCCAGCAGGGAAGGGGGAGCGGCTCCCGGAGATACGCAGTATTTT. It yields the protein CASREGGAAPGDTQYF.

The chain couples TRBV6-5 to TRBJ1-5, with 7 bases lining up with TRBD1. Germline CDR1 is MNHEY and CDR2 is SVGAGI. The CDR3 length is 15 residues. Losses at the gene ends were 6 bases for V and 0 bases for J; bases not matched to a gene: 5. CDR3 loop: CASRRTGHSNQPQHF. DNA for the CDR3: TGTGCCAGCAGGAGGACAGGCCATAGCAATCAGCCCCAGCATTTT.